This TCR beta chain comes out of a study of blood T cell repertoires in COVID-19. Study details: Spain, Italy and the United States supplied samples that represented acute and convalescent COVID-19. In each case, the material was cDNA or gDNA derived from T cells, B-cell-depleted T cells, or PBMCs.

Method: immunoSEQ multiplex PCR; TCRdb's copy keeps in-frame clones and lacks some. The sample yields 120,000 to 150,000 clones, roughly 80% seen once. The sample taken for sequencing was peripheral blood. The sequence was obtained from a human donor in a cohort sampled during active COVID-19.

CDR3 protein: CASRTGQNQPQHF. In DNA form, the CDR3 reads TGTGCCAGCCGGACAGGGCAGAATCAGCCCCAGCATTTT. The chain has TRBV6-6 and TRBJ1-5, with TRBD1 matching 8 bases. Trimming took 8 bases from V and 4 from J; bases not matched to a gene: 4. The germline V gene has CDR1 MNHNY and CDR2 SVGAGI (reference sequence). The length of the CDR3 is 13 residues.